These T cell receptor beta chains were read from a single sample in a study of shared clonotypes between healthy human individuals. Assay used: immunoSEQ multiplex PCR; TCRdb lists only in-frame clones, some missing. The sample holds approximately 460,000 clones, roughly three quarters seen once. Specimen: PBMCs. The receptors shown here come from a woman in her thirties or forties in good health. Some clones in this sample may be carry-over from other donors' samples. Each CDR3 is given with its conserved first and last residue. D genes are given only for firm matches. Clone size is not always given. Where it is, it says once, few, many or a class for expanded clones.

CDR3aa,CDR3nt,d_gene,j_gene,v_gene,abundance
CASRDPGQGAIWEKLFF,TGTGCCAGCAGAGATCCGGGACAGGGGGCGATCTGGGAAAAACTGTTTTTT,TRBD1,TRBJ1-4,TRBV6-4,few
CASRQDPNYGYTF,TGTGCCAGCCGACAGGACCCCAACTATGGCTACACCTTC,-,TRBJ1-2,TRBV28,-
CASSSWTVTGELFF,TGTGCCAGCAGCTCCTGGACGGTCACCGGGGAGCTGTTTTTT,-,TRBJ2-2,TRBV5-6,-
CASSLTAGNTIYF,TGTGCCAGCAGTTTAACCGCTGGAAACACCATATATTTT,-,TRBJ1-3,TRBV28,few
CSVAKSTNTGELFF,TGCAGCGTTGCTAAATCCACGAACACCGGGGAGCTGTTTTTT,-,TRBJ2-2,TRBV29-1,-
CASSLNLVRGGELFF,TGTGCCAGCAGCTTAAATCTCGTACGTGGCGGGGAGCTGTTTTTT,-,TRBJ2-2,TRBV7-2,-
CASSVAAYGYTF,TGTGCCAGCAGTGTCGCAGCCTATGGCTACACCTTC,-,TRBJ1-2,TRBV6-1,-
CASSPMDREVGNTIYF,TGTGCCAGCAGTCCCATGGACAGGGAGGTAGGAAACACCATATATTTT,TRBD1,TRBJ1-3,TRBV28,few
CAISEGGAPNNEQFF,TGTGCCATCAGTGAGGGGGGGGCTCCTAACAATGAGCAGTTCTTC,-,TRBJ2-1,TRBV10-3,-
CATSRDGGKHTIYF,TGTGCCACCAGCAGAGATGGGGGCAAACACACCATATATTTT,-,TRBJ1-3,TRBV15,-
CASRTGTTSYEQYF,TGTGCCAGCAGAACCGGGACCACTTCCTACGAGCAGTACTTC,-,TRBJ2-7,TRBV28,many
CASSDSTAQGANVLTF,TGTGCCAGCAGTGACTCGACAGCCCAGGGGGCCAACGTCCTGACTTTC,-,TRBJ2-6,TRBV6-4,-